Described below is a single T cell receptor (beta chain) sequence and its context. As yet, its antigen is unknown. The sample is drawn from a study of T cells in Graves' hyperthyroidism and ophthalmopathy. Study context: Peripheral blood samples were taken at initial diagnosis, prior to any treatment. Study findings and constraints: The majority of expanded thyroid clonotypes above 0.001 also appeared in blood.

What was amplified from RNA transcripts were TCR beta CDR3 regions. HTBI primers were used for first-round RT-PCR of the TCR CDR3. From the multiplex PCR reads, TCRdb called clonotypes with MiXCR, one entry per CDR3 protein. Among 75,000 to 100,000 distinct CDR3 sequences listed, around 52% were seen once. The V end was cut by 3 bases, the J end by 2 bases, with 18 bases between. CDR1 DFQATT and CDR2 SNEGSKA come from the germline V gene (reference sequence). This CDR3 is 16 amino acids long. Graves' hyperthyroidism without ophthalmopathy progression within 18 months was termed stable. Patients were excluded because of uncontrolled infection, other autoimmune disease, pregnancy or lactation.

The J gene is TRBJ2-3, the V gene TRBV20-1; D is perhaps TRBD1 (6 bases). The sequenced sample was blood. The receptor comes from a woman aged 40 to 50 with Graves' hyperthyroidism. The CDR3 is CSASITGSVSTDTQYF. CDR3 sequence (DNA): TGCAGTGCTAGCATTACAGGGAGCGTTTCCACAGATACGCAGTATTTT.